The 2 T cell receptor beta chains given below trace back to one sample, sequenced in a study of control samples from healthy donors and cancer patients. Assay used: immunoSEQ multiplex PCR; TCRdb lists only in-frame clones, some missing. The repertoire includes 100,000 to 150,000 clones, 80% to 95% of them detected once, and about 5.5% sits in the top ten. Sequencing used blood. These receptors originate from a man aged 18 to 35 in good health.

There are a few counts of this clone. This CDR3 is also generated by other DNA sequences in the sample. For the CDR3, the DNA is TGTGCCAGCAGTTTGGGACACCAAGAGACCCAGTACTTC. Protein sequence: CASSLGHQETQYF. The chain carries TRBV7-2 and TRBJ2-5; D tentatively reads TRBD1 or TRBD2 (5 bases each). This CDR3 region has 13 residues. Trimming removed 6 bases from V and 0 bases from J, with 8 bases in between. Germline V CDR1 and CDR2: SGHTA, FQGNSA.

The CDR3 nucleotides are TGTGCCAGTACCCGCGGAGATCAGGCAATGAACACTGAAGCTTTCTTT. Amino acids: CASTRGDQAMNTEAFF. The chain has TRBV19 and TRBJ1-1; no clear D gene. CDR3 length: 16 amino acids. Trimming cost V 7 bases and J 0 bases, with 18 bases left between them. Germline lookup yields CDR1 LNHDA and CDR2 SQIVND (reference sequence).